A single sample is the source of the 12 T cell receptor beta chains below, sequenced in a study of T cells in Graves' hyperthyroidism and ophthalmopathy. RNA transcripts yielded amplified TCR beta CDR3 regions. The study used the HTBI primer set for a first-round RT-PCR of the TCR CDR3. TCRdb redid the calling of the multiplex PCR reads with MiXCR, one entry per CDR3 protein. The profile shows 500,000 to 650,000 distinct CDR3 sequences, 14% of them singletons. The material sequenced was blood. The receptors shown here come from a woman aged 40 to 50 with Graves' hyperthyroidism.

This clonotype was recorded at least ten times. V usage is TRBV6-1 and J usage is TRBJ1-5; 7 positions match TRBD1. Looked up from germline, CDR1 is MNHNS and CDR2 is SASEGT. V trimming: 5 bases; J trimming: 5 bases; junction bases outside the gene matches: 3. The CDR3 runs 13 residues. The CDR3 sequence: CASSQDRYQPQHF. In DNA, the CDR3 is TGTGCCAGCAGTCAGGACAGGTATCAGCCCCAGCATTTT.

This clonotype has a count of ten or more. The chain joins TRBV11-3 to TRBJ2-3; D may be TRBD2 (5 bases). CDR3 size: 16 residues. Germline V gene data show CDR1 as SGHNT and CDR2 as YENEEA. V shed 1 base and J shed 1 base, with 12 bases lying between them. For the CDR3, the DNA is TGTGCCAGCAGCTTAGGGGGAGTTTTTGGCACAGATACGCAGTATTTT. Translating it yields CASSLGGVFGTDTQYF.

This clonotype was detected many times. The rearrangement links TRBV5-1 to TRBJ2-6; no definite D call. Trimming took off 0 bases at V and 2 bases at J, with 6 bases between the two ends. Germline lookup yields CDR1 SGHRS and CDR2 YFSETQ. This CDR3 is 15 amino acids long. The CDR3 sequence is CASSLERAGANVLTF. The CDR3 nucleotides are TGCGCCAGCAGCTTGGAAAGGGCTGGGGCCAACGTCCTGACTTTC.

The table lists this clonotype with many counts. The CDR3: CSAPPGTARQYGYTF. The CDR3 DNA is TGCAGTGCCCCCCCCGGGACGGCGCGTCAATATGGCTACACCTTC. This chain joins TRBV20-1 and TRBJ1-2; the D gene is possibly TRBD1 (5 bases). CDR3 length equals 15 residues. V lost 6 bases and J 5 bases, leaving 22 bases between the germline ends. CDR1 and CDR2 from the germline V gene are DFQATT and SNEGSKA (reference sequence).

The rearrangement joins TRBV29-1 to TRBJ1-3; maybe TRBD1 (6 bases). Germline CDR1 and CDR2: SQVTM and ANQGSEA. Deletions cut 3 bases from V and 6 bases from J, with 18 bases between. The CDR3 is 15 amino acids. CDR3 in amino acids: CSVDDPGDRVNTIYF. Written as DNA, the CDR3 is TGCAGCGTTGATGATCCAGGGGACCGAGTAAACACCATATATTTT.

The chain couples TRBV20-1 to TRBJ1-6; TRBD1 is a possible D gene (6 bases). Trimming shortened V by 1 base and J by 4 bases, and 14 bases separated the two germline ends. Germline V lookup: CDR1 DFQATT, CDR2 SNEGSKA (reference sequence). The length of the CDR3 is 16 residues. Here the CDR3 reads CSARVGGGLYNSPLHF. CDR3 bases: TGCAGTGCTAGAGTTGGAGGGGGTCTTTATAATTCACCCCTCCACTTT.

This clonotype was seen at least ten times. The rearrangement uses TRBV30 and TRBJ1-1, with D unclear. Germline V gives CDR1 GTSNPN, CDR2 SVGIG (reference sequence). The CDR3 runs to 12 residues. Between the trimmed V and J ends, which lost 3 bases and 4 bases, there was a span of 9 bases. The CDR3 sequence: CAWSLRSTEAFF. In nucleotides, the CDR3 is TGTGCCTGGAGCTTGCGGAGCACTGAAGCTTTCTTT.

This clonotype has a count of ten or more. V and J are TRBV4-2 and TRBJ2-7; 8 bases align to TRBD2. This CDR3 is built from 15 residues. V trimming: 0 bases; J trimming: 2 bases; junction bases outside the gene matches: 3. CDR1 and CDR2 from the germline V gene are LGHNA and YNFKEQ. The CDR3 spells CASSQDLLAAYEQYF. The CDR3 DNA reads TGTGCCAGCAGCCAAGATCTACTAGCGGCCTACGAGCAGTACTTC.

This clonotype was recorded many times. This chain connects TRBV2 to TRBJ1-4, with D hard to call. The germline V gene encodes CDR1 SNHLY and CDR2 FYNNEI. With 8 bases removed from V and 8 bases from J, the gap between germline ends came to 15 bases. This CDR3 is 13 amino acids long. CDR3 protein: CASSMAFGEKLFF. CDR3 nucleotides: TGTGCCAGCTCTATGGCATTCGGGGAAAAACTGTTTTTT.

Many counts were recorded for this clonotype. The chain uses TRBV28 and TRBJ2-7, with D perhaps TRBD1 (6 bases). Germline loops: CDR1 MDHEN, CDR2 SYDVKM. The CDR3 sequence is 15 residues long. Trimming took 2 bases from V and 3 from J, leaving 14 bases between them. In DNA, the CDR3 is TGTGCCAGCAGTTTAACTGGGGGCGTCTACTACGAGCAGTACTTC. Protein: CASSLTGGVYYEQYF.

This clonotype has just a few counts. The chain links TRBV30 to TRBJ2-3, with 10 bases fitting TRBD1. From germline, CDR1 is GTSNPN and CDR2 SVGIG (reference sequence). This CDR3 is 15 amino acids long. Germline trimming cut 1 base from V and 4 bases from J; bases unmatched to any gene: 5. The CDR3: CAWSAGTGVADTQYF. CDR3 nucleotide sequence: TGTGCCTGGAGTGCCGGGACAGGGGTTGCAGATACGCAGTATTTT.

This clonotype was counted many times. This rearrangement joins TRBV20-1 to TRBJ2-7; the match to TRBD2 covers 8 bases. V trimming: 4 bases; J trimming: 1 base; junction bases outside the gene matches: 9. The CDR3 sequence is 15 residues long. CDR1 DFQATT and CDR2 SNEGSKA come from the germline V gene (reference sequence). The CDR3 DNA follows: TGCAGTGCTATCGCGGTTGCGGGAGGATCCTACGAGCAGTACTTC. It translates to CSAIAVAGGSYEQYF.